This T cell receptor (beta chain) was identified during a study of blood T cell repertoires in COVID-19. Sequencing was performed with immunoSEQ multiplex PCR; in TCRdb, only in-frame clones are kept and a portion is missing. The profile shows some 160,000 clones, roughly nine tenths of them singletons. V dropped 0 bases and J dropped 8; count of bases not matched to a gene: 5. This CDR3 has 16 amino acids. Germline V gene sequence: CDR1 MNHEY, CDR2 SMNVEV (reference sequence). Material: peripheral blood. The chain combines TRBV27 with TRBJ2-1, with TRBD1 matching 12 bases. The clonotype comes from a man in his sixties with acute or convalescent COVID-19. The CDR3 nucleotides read TGTGCCAGCAGTTTATCGAAGGGGACAGGGGGCGATGAGCAGTTCTTC. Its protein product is CASSLSKGTGGDEQFF.